The 24 T cell receptor delta chains presented below share a single source sample, sequenced in a study of γδ T cells in repeated Plasmodium falciparum infection. TCRdb used CATT to re-call clones from the multiplex PCR reads. The data show tens of thousands of delta-chain clones, around 1.7% seen once. Gammadelta T cells were flow-sorted from PBMC into Vgamma9/Vdelta2+ and Vdelta2-negative populations for bulk analysis. Input material: gamma-delta T cells from blood. These receptors were collected from a pool of human donors (malaria-infected and uninfected, not separated).

This clone was counted a few times. A far larger clone is only one base removed, so a read error is likely. This sample includes further DNA sequences coding for the same CDR3. This rearrangement joins TRDV1 to TRDJ1; 7 bases are shared with TRDD3. Germline V gene data show CDR1 as TSWWSYY and CDR2 as QGS. There are 17 residues in the CDR3. The CDR3 nucleotides are TGCGCTCTTGGGGAACTAGCTCTTCGGTGGGGGAGGGAGGAACTCATCTTT. Translating gives CALGELALRWGREELIF.

This clone was counted only a few times. A far larger clone differs by one base, so this is likely a read error. Other DNA sequences within the sample encode an identical CDR3. The rearrangement links TRDV1 to TRDJ1; 9 bases line up with TRDD3. V lost 5 bases and J lost 7; bases outside the gene matches: 29. The length of the CDR3 is 21 residues. The germline gives CDR1 TSWWSYY, CDR2 QGS. The chain's CDR3 is CALGNGFPILLGDLGAGKLIF. The CDR3 bases are TGTGCTCTTGGGAATGGCTTCCCTATTCTTCTGGGGGATCTGGGGGCCGGTAAACTCATCTTT.

This clone was detected many times. TCRdb pairs this DNA with a much larger clone's protein that differs at residue 18, likely a read error; the protein shown was translated from the DNA. The chain uses TRDV1 and TRDJ1; no definite D call. Germline CDR1 reads TSWWSYY; CDR2 reads QGS. CDR3 size: 20 residues. The CDR3 reads CALGEPREWLRVLYTDKFIF. The CDR3 DNA is TGTGCTCTTGGGGAACCACGGGAGTGGCTAAGGGTTTTGTACACCGATAAATTCATCTTT.

This clone was counted ten times or more. TCRdb's entry gives the protein of a much larger clone, which mismatches this DNA's translation at residue 6, likely from a read error; the protein reported here is translated from the DNA. This chain uses TRDV2 with TRDJ3; 10 bases match TRDD3. Germline V gene lookup returns CDR1 GEAIGNYY and CDR2 EKD. V lost 0 bases and J lost 1; bases outside the gene matches: 20. This CDR3 comprises 24 residues. The CDR3 protein is CACDTVDSRTGGSGPSWDTRQMFF. The DNA for the CDR3 is TGTGCCTGTGACACCGTCGATTCCCGTACTGGGGGATCAGGGCCTTCCTGGGACACCCGACAGATGTTTTTC.

About this clone itself: A read error is likely here: a far larger clone is one base away. Other DNA sequences from this sample encode an identical CDR3 as well. This rearrangement joins TRDV1 to TRDJ3, with TRDD3 matching over 11 bases. Here the J gene came from matching the DNA to germline, since TCRdb omits it. The germline V gene encodes CDR1 TSWWSYY and CDR2 QGS. This CDR3 has 23 residues. V lost 2 bases to trimming and J lost 3 bases; unmatched junction nucleotides: 18. The CDR3 DNA reads as TGTGCTCTTGGGGAAAGATCCCTCTTGGGTCTGGGGGATACAGTCTGGGACACCCGACAGATGTTTTTC. Translated: CALGERSLLGLGDTVWDTRQMFF.

In its sample, this clone was seen many times. The mismatch at residue 12 between this DNA's translation and the TCRdb protein of a much larger clone likely reflects a read error; the protein shown is translated from the DNA. The J gene is TRDJ1, the V gene TRDV1; 9 bases are a match to TRDD3. Germline V lookup: CDR1 TSWWSYY, CDR2 QGS. Trimming removed 0 bases from V and 0 bases from J; junction bases left unmatched: 14. CDR3 length: 20 amino acids. CDR3 in amino acids: CALGELGPTGGHLYTDKLIF. CDR3 DNA: TGTGCTCTTGGGGAACTTGGGCCAACTGGGGGACACTTGTACACCGATAAACTCATCTTT.

This clone was detected a few times. A far larger clone is one base from this, pointing to a likely read error. Other DNA sequences in this specimen translate into the identical CDR3. The chain couples TRDV1 to TRDJ1; 8 bases match TRDD3. The J gene is not listed in TCRdb, so it was assigned here from a DNA match to germline. The V gene end was trimmed by 3 bases and the J gene end by 2 bases; junction bases not matched to a gene: 23. The CDR3 length is 21 residues. Germline CDR1 and CDR2: TSWWSYY and QGS. The CDR3 nucleotides read TGTGCTCTTGGGGATGGCTATAGACAGGGATACGGTTTTTATTTGACCGATAAACTCATCTTT. It yields the protein CALGDGYRQGYGFYLTDKLIF.

There are a few counts of this clone. A read error likely explains this, since a far larger clone differs by one base. Distinct nucleotide sequences in the sample also encode this CDR3. V and J are TRDV1 and TRDJ2; 9 bases are a match to TRDD3. TCRdb supplies no J gene; here it was assigned by aligning the nucleotide sequence to germline. CDR3 length: 24 residues. Germline V lookup: CDR1 TSWWSYY, CDR2 QGS. The V and J ends lost 0 bases and 2 bases, in that order; junction bases with no gene match: 25. The CDR3 region has the DNA TGTGCTCTTGGGGAACTCCCTCATGAACTTACCAACCGGGGGATACAAAAGTTGACAGCACAACTCTTCTTT. Translation gives CALGELPHELTNRGIQKLTAQLFF.

Of note for this clone: TCRdb's listed protein matches a much larger clone and diverges from this DNA's translation at residue 4, likely through a read error; the protein shown comes from the DNA. The chain combines TRDV1 with TRDJ1, with TRDD3 matching over 13 bases. The CDR3 is made up of 20 amino acids. Germline CDR1 reads TSWWSYY; CDR2 reads QGS. Trimming cost V 8 bases and J 4 bases; bases outside gene matches: 22. CDR3 residues: CALKEIGKPILGDTGDKLIF. The CDR3 nucleotides read TGTGCTCTTAAGGAAATAGGTAAACCCATACTGGGGGATACGGGCGATAAACTCATCTTT.

This clone has only a few counts. A read error likely explains this, since a far larger clone differs by one base. The same CDR3 also results from other DNA sequences found in this sample. V usage is TRDV1 and J usage is TRDJ1, with 7 bases that match TRDD3. TCRdb offers no J gene call, so here the DNA was matched to germline to obtain one. Per the germline V gene, CDR1 is TSWWSYY and CDR2 is QGS. The CDR3 has 19 residues. Trimming cost V 0 bases and J 2 bases; bases outside gene matches: 15. The CDR3 nucleotides read TGTGCTCTTGGGGAACTTGGGGAGTACTGGGGAATACGGACCGATAAACTCATCTTT. Translation: CALGELGEYWGIRTDKLIF.

By frequency in the sample, this clone is medium-sized. The sample carries other DNA sequences with the same CDR3. The rearrangement uses TRDV1 and TRDJ1; D uncertain. There are 14 residues in the CDR3. V lost 3 bases to trimming and J lost 3 bases, with 11 bases between them. Looked up from germline, CDR1 is TSWWSYY and CDR2 is QGS. CDR3 bases: TGTGCTCTTGGGGATGGGACTAGGTCCGATAAACTCATCTTT. This encodes CALGDGTRSDKLIF.

Many counts were recorded for this clone. TCRdb records a much larger clone's protein for this DNA, with a difference at residue 16 that likely arises from a read error; the protein given is the translation of the DNA. The rearrangement links TRDV3 to TRDJ1; TRDD3 might be the D (6 bases). Per germline, CDR1 TVYSNPD and CDR2 GDNSRS (reference sequence). The CDR3 runs to 22 residues. Trimming stripped 2 bases from V and 2 bases from J, with 39 bases between. The CDR3 DNA follows: TGTGCCTTTCGTGAAGGGCGCTTCTCCCCTTTCTGGGGTCCAGGGGGAACCGATAAACTCATCTTT. The encoded protein is CAFREGRFSPFWGPGGTDKLIF.

In its sample, this clone was seen a few times. This probably arose from a read error, given a far larger clone one base away. The same CDR3 also results from other DNA sequences found in this sample. This chain connects TRDV3 to TRDJ1, with 8 bases matching TRDD2. Germline V gene data show CDR1 as TVYSNPD and CDR2 as GDNSRS (reference sequence). This CDR3 has 23 residues. Trimming removed 3 bases from V and 4 bases from J; junction bases left unmatched: 37. The CDR3 reads CAFCYSLGLPKVTGGSYCDKLIF. For the CDR3, the DNA is TGTGCCTTCTGCTACTCTTTGGGCCTTCCTAAAGTAACTGGAGGATCCTACTGCGATAAACTCATCTTT.

This clone was seen a few times. The protein given by TCRdb reflects a much larger clone and differs at residue 18 from this DNA's translation, likely from a read error; the protein shown is the DNA's translation. The same CDR3 is also encoded by other DNA sequences in this sample. This rearrangement joins TRDV1 to TRDJ1, with 9 bases identical to TRDD3. The J gene comes from matching the DNA to germline here; TCRdb lacks it. Per the germline V gene, CDR1 is TSWWSYY and CDR2 is QGS. The CDR3 extends over 21 amino acids. This chain's CDR3 is CALGLLPDVLGDQPNTDTLIF. DNA for the CDR3: TGTGCCCTTGGGCTCCTTCCTGACGTACTGGGGGACCAACCTAACACCGATACACTCATCTTT.

In this sample, this clone turned up many times. It differs at one base from a far larger clone, so likely a read error. Other nucleotide sequences in the sample specify the same CDR3. V gene TRDV1 combines with J gene TRDJ1, with 8 bases matching TRDD3. The CDR3 covers 25 residues. The V gene end was trimmed by 3 bases and the J gene end by 0 bases; junction bases not matched to a gene: 33. Germline CDR1 TSWWSYY, CDR2 QGS. CDR3 bases: TGTGCTCTTGGGGAGCTAGGACCCCCCTTAGGGCCCCTCGACTGGGGGGAATTGTACACCGATAAACTCATCTTT. As protein: CALGELGPPLGPLDWGELYTDKLIF.

There are a few counts of this clone. TCRdb's protein for this DNA is that of a much larger clone and differs from the translation at residue 21, likely a read error; the protein shown is the DNA translation. The chain carries TRDV1 and TRDJ1; weak D call: TRDD3 (10 bases). Here the J gene came from matching the DNA to germline, since TCRdb omits it. The CDR3 has 25 residues. Germline V gene lookup returns CDR1 TSWWSYY and CDR2 QGS. The CDR3 coding sequence is TGTGCTCTCTTACCCAAACCGACCTTCCTACCTCTTTTAATTGTACTGGGGGATTACACCGGTAAACTCATCTTT. It specifies CALLPKPTFLPLLIVLGDYTGKLIF.

In regard to this clone: A read error likely explains why the TCRdb protein, taken from a much larger clone, differs from this DNA's translation at residue 3; the protein shown is translated from the DNA. V usage is TRDV1 and J usage is TRDJ1; a weak D match, TRDD3 (6 bases). Assignment of the J gene here rests on matching the DNA to germline, because TCRdb gives none. This CDR3 spans 18 amino acids. CDR1 and CDR2 (germline): TSWWSYY, QGS. CDR3 sequence: CAPGETSPSLGPPDKLIF. The CDR3, as DNA: TGTGCTCCTGGGGAAACGAGCCCTTCGCTGGGGCCCCCCGATAAACTCATCTTT.

This clone was observed many times. It differs at one base from a far larger clone, so likely a read error. Other DNA sequences from this sample encode an identical CDR3 as well. DNA of the CDR3: TGTGCCTGTGACACTCTTAGAGTACTGGGTGGGCCGGTCATCACCGATAAACTTATCTTT. It encodes CACDTLRVLGGPVITDKLIF. The V gene is TRDV2, but the J gene lacks a call; the table's D call, TRDD3, was not checked against the DNA. This CDR3 contains 20 residues. Germline V gives CDR1 GEAIGNYY, CDR2 EKD.

This clone was seen ten or more times. This DNA's translation and the protein TCRdb lists, from a much larger clone, do not match at residue 13, likely due to a read error; the protein shown is translated from the DNA. The V gene is TRDV1, the J gene TRDJ1; possibly TRDD3 for D (6 bases). This CDR3 comprises 16 residues. The germline CDR1 and CDR2 sequences are TSWWSYY and QGS. The CDR3 bases are TGTGCTCTTGGGGAACTAGGACACCGGGGGAGCGATGAACTCATCTTT. Translation gives CALGELGHRGSDELIF.

This clone has only a few counts. The translation of this DNA and the TCRdb protein of a much larger clone differ at residues 9 and 14, probably owing to a read error; the protein shown here is translated from the DNA. The chain carries TRDV1 and TRDJ2; 8 nucleotides align to TRDD3. The germline CDR1 and CDR2 sequences are TSWWSYY and QGS. The CDR3 contains 23 residues. V was pared by 0 bases and J by 0 bases, with 21 bases of the junction left unmatched. The CDR3 region is CALGELGRGTYWGVLSLTAQLFF. For the CDR3, the DNA is TGTGCTCTTGGGGAACTAGGTAGGGGGACCTACTGGGGGGTACTCTCTTTGACAGCACAACTCTTCTTT.

This clone was counted only a few times. The TCRdb protein, from a much larger clone, departs from this DNA's translation at residue 25, likely by read error; the protein shown derives from the DNA. The chain couples TRDV1 to TRDJ1; 13 bases are shared with TRDD3. Assignment of the J gene here rests on matching the DNA to germline, because TCRdb gives none. This CDR3 comprises 28 residues. Germline V gene lookup returns CDR1 TSWWSYY and CDR2 QGS. The CDR3 sequence is CALGELSHGFLREPYWGIRRAYTDRLIF. Here the CDR3 DNA reads TGTGCTCTTGGGGAACTTAGTCATGGGTTCCTAAGGGAGCCGTACTGGGGGATACGTAGGGCGTACACCGATAGACTCATCTTT.

The sample holds a few counts of this clone. The TCRdb protein comes from a much larger clone and disagrees with this DNA's translation at residue 7, likely due to a read error; the protein given here is derived from the DNA. This sequence joins TRDV1 and TRDJ1; 10 bases match TRDD3. The J gene was missing in TCRdb and was found by matching the end of the DNA to germline. The CDR3 sequence is 24 residues long. The J segment lost 2 bases and the V segment lost 2 bases, leaving 29 bases of the junction unmatched. Germline values: CDR1 TSWWSYY, CDR2 QGS. The CDR3 loop is CALGERAWPTGGYAREGRTDKLIF. CDR3 nucleotides: TGTGCTCTTGGGGAAAGAGCATGGCCTACCGGGGGATACGCCAGGGAAGGGAGGACCGATAAACTCATCTTT.

By frequency in the sample, this clone is medium-sized. This CDR3 is also generated by other DNA sequences in the sample. The genes are TRDV3 and TRDJ3; 12 nucleotides align to TRDD3. Germline V gene lookup returns CDR1 TVYSNPD and CDR2 GDNSRS (reference sequence). This CDR3 is built from 26 residues. With 5 bases clipped from V and 0 bases from J, the junction kept 32 bases outside the gene matches. The CDR3 coding sequence is TGTGCCCCCTCGGTATTCCGCGCCAGCCAGCGTACTGGGGGATACCCCCTCTCCTGGGACACCCGACAGATGTTTTTC. Translating it yields CAPSVFRASQRTGGYPLSWDTRQMFF. The whole variable domain, filled in from reference TRDV3 and TRDJ3, reads CDKVTQSSPDQTVASGSEVVLLCTYDTVYSNPDLFWYRIRPDYSFQFVFYGDNSRSEGADFTQGRFSVKHILTQKAFHLVISPVRTEDSATYYCAPSVFRASQRTGGYPLSWDTRQMFFGTGIKLFVEP.

Many counts were recorded for this clone. This rearrangement joins TRDV1 to TRDJ1; 7 nucleotides line up with TRDD2. The length of the CDR3 is 20 residues. Looked up from germline, CDR1 is TSWWSYY and CDR2 is QGS. J lost 4 bases, V lost 1 base, and 21 bases had no gene match. The CDR3 here is CALGEPYSYLRILAVDKLIF. In nucleotides, the CDR3 is TGTGCTCTTGGGGAACCTTATTCCTACTTGAGGATATTAGCGGTCGATAAACTCATCTTT.